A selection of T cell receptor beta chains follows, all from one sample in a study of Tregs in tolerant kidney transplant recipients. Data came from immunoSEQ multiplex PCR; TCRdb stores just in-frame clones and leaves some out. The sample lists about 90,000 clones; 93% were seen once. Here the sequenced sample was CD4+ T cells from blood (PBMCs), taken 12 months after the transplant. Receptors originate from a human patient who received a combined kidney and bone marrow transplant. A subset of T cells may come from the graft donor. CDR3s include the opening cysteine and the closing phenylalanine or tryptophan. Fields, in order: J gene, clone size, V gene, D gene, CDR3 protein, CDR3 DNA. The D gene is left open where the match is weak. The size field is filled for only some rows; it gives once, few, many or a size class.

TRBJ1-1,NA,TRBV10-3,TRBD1,CASTGGAQTEAFF,TGTGCCTCCACAGGGGGCGCACAGACTGAAGCTTTCTTT
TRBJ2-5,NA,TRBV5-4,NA,CASSLAGGGETQYF,TGTGCCAGCAGCTTGGCGGGGGGCGGCGAGACCCAGTACTTC
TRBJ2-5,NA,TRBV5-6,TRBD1,CASSLGPDRDQETQYF,TGTGCCAGCAGCTTGGGACCTGACAGGGATCAAGAGACCCAGTACTTC
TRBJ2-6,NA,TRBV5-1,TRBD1,CASRWGNTGAPANVLTF,TGCGCCAGCCGGTGGGGTAATACAGGGGCCCCAGCCAACGTCCTGACTTTC
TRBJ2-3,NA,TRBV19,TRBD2,CASSYPLAGRGTDTQYF,TGTGCCAGTAGTTATCCCCTAGCGGGACGGGGCACAGATACGCAGTATTTT
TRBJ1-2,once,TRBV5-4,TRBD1,CASSLGDRGQSYGYTF,TGTGCCAGCAGCTTGGGGGACAGGGGGCAAAGTTATGGCTACACCTTC
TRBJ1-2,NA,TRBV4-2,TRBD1,CASSHGTGDYGYTF,TGTGCCAGCAGCCATGGGACAGGGGACTATGGCTACACCTTC
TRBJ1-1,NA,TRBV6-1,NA,CASSNDQDISAEAFF,TGTGCCAGCAGTAACGATCAGGACATATCCGCTGAAGCTTTCTTT
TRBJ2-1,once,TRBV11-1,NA,CASSRDFEQFF,TGTGCCAGCAGCCGAGACTTTGAGCAGTTCTTC
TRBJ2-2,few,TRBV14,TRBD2,CASSLVNSGAANTGELFF,TGTGCCAGCAGCCTAGTCAATAGCGGGGCAGCGAACACCGGGGAGCTGTTTTTT
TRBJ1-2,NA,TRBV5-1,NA,CASSLSGARNYGYTF,TGCGCCAGCAGCTTGTCAGGGGCTAGGAACTATGGCTACACCTTC
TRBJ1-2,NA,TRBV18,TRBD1,CASSASGQRDGYTF,TGTGCCAGCTCAGCTTCGGGACAGAGGGATGGCTACACCTTC
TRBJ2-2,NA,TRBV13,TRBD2,CASSLGLAASNTGELFF,TGTGCCAGCAGCTTGGGACTAGCGGCATCGAACACCGGGGAGCTGTTTTTT
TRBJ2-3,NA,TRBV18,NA,CASSPPSNPGGTDTQYF,TGTGCCAGCTCACCGCCCTCCAACCCGGGAGGCACAGATACGCAGTATTTT
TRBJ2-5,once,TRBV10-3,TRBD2,CATTGTSGFKETQYF,TGTGCCACGACCGGGACTAGCGGTTTTAAAGAGACCCAGTACTTC
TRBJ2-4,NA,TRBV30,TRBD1,CAWSRGTGNIQYF,TGTGCCTGGAGTAGAGGGACAGGCAACATTCAGTACTTC
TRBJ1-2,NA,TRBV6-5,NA,CASPRNYTF,TGTGCCAGCCCGAGGAACTACACCTTC
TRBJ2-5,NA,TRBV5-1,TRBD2,CASSLGIAGVETQYF,TGCGCCAGCAGCTTGGGGATAGCGGGAGTAGAGACCCAGTACTTC
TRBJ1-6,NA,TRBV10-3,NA,CAISEQGRDSPLHF,TGTGCCATCAGTGAGCAGGGGAGGGATTCACCCCTCCACTTT
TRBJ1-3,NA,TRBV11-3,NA,CASSLESGNTIYF,TGTGCCAGCAGCTTAGAGAGTGGAAACACCATATATTTT
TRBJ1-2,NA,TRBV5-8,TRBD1,CASSATGGNYGYTF,TGTGCCAGCAGCGCAACAGGGGGCAACTATGGCTACACCTTC
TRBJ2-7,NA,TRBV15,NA,CATSNLKAGVGYEQYF,TGTGCCACCAGCAATTTAAAAGCGGGTGTCGGCTACGAGCAGTACTTC
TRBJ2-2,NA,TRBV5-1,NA,CASSPVIRGSGELFF,TGCGCCAGCAGCCCAGTCATCAGGGGAAGCGGGGAGCTGTTTTTT
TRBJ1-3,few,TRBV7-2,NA,CASSPTGLSGNTIYF,TGTGCCAGCAGCCCGACAGGCCTCTCTGGAAACACCATATATTTT
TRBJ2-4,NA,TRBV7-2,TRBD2,CASSSGGLGNIQYF,TGTGCCAGCAGCTCGGGGGGTTTGGGAAACATTCAGTACTTC
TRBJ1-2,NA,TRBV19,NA,CASRTLQGGYGYTF,TGTGCCAGTAGAACCCTCCAGGGTGGCTATGGCTACACCTTC
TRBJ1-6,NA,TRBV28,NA,CASIRRQEYSPLHF,TGTGCCAGCATCCGGAGACAGGAATATTCACCCCTCCACTTT
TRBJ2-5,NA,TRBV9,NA,CASSVGGETQYF,TGTGCCAGCAGCGTAGGAGGAGAGACCCAGTACTTC
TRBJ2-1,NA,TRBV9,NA,CASSVGKRSSYNEQFF,TGTGCCAGCAGCGTAGGGAAGCGGAGCTCCTACAATGAGCAGTTCTTC
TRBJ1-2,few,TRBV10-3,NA,CAISGSRVSGYGYTF,TGTGCCATCAGCGGTTCGCGGGTGTCGGGATATGGCTACACCTTC
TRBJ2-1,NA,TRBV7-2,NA,CASSLGSGSYNEQFF,TGTGCCAGCAGCTTAGGTAGCGGCTCCTACAATGAGCAGTTCTTC
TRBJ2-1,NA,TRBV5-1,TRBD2,CASTREGWGGYNEQFF,TGCGCCAGCACCCGGGAGGGGTGGGGGGGATACAATGAGCAGTTCTTC
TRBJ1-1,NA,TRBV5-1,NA,CASSSTRVGFGTEAFF,TGCGCCAGCAGCTCCACCAGGGTGGGGTTCGGCACTGAAGCTTTCTTT
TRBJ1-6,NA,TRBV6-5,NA,CASSPSGVSRSPLHF,TGTGCCAGCAGTCCCTCAGGGGTCAGTAGATCACCCCTCCACTTT
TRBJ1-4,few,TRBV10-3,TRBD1,CAISESGTGNEKLFF,TGTGCCATCAGTGAGTCCGGGACAGGGAATGAAAAACTGTTTTTT
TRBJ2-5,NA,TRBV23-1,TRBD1,CADPGTGTETQYF,TGCGCAGACCCTGGGACAGGGACAGAGACCCAGTACTTC
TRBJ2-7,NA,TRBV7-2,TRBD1,CASSLTGGHSYEQYF,TGTGCCAGCAGCTTGACAGGGGGACACTCCTACGAGCAGTACTTC
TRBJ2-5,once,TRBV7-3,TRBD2,CASSKATSGGETQYF,TGTGCCAGCAGCAAAGCGACTAGCGGGGGAGAGACCCAGTACTTC
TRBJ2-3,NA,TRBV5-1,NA,CASAGAGQDTQYF,TGCGCCAGCGCTGGGGCGGGACAGGATACGCAGTATTTT
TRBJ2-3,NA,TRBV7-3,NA,CASSRTPSTADTQYF,TGTGCCAGCAGTCGAACCCCTAGTACCGCGGATACGCAGTATTTT
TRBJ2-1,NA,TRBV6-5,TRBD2,CASSYRRSGGLNEQFF,TGTGCCAGCAGTTATCGCAGAAGCGGGGGCTTGAATGAGCAGTTCTTC
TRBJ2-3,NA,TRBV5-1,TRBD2,CASRPGLATTDTQYF,TGCGCCAGCAGACCCGGACTAGCGACAACAGATACGCAGTATTTT
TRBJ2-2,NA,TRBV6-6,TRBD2,CASSLAVWVGELFF,TGTGCCAGCAGCCTAGCGGTTTGGGTCGGGGAGCTGTTTTTT
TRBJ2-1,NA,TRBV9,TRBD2,CASSVTSEGEQFF,TGTGCCAGCAGCGTGACTAGCGAGGGTGAGCAGTTCTTC
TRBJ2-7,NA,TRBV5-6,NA,CASSLPSSYEQYF,TGTGCCAGCAGCTTGCCCTCGAGCTACGAGCAGTACTTC
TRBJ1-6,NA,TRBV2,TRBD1,CASSSPGQVSSYNSPLHF,TGTGCCAGCAGTTCCCCGGGACAGGTCAGCTCCTATAATTCACCCCTCCACTTT
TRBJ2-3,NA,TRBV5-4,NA,CASSLLSTDTQYF,TGTGCCAGCAGCCTGTTGAGCACAGATACGCAGTATTTT
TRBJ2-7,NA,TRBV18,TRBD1,CASSHRQGRYEQYF,TGTGCCAGCTCACACCGACAGGGTAGATACGAGCAGTACTTC
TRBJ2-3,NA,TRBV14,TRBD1,CASSQASLPGTVNTDTQYF,TGTGCCAGCAGCCAAGCAAGCCTACCCGGGACAGTAAACACAGATACGCAGTATTTT
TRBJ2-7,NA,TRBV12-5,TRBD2,CASAFQAGFSYEQYF,TGTGCTAGTGCCTTCCAAGCGGGGTTCTCCTACGAGCAGTACTTC
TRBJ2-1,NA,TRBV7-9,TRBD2,CASSPPIAGGTEQFF,TGTGCCAGCAGCCCCCCGATAGCGGGAGGTACTGAGCAGTTCTTC
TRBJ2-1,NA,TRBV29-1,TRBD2,CSVVSGGLFSYNEQFF,TGCAGTGTTGTGTCGGGGGGGCTATTCTCCTACAATGAGCAGTTCTTC